The 17 T cell receptor beta chains reported below all come from one sample, sequenced in a study of cytomegalovirus exposure and HLA in healthy donors. The study ran its PCR with 60 Vbeta and 13 Jbeta primers. Here immunoSEQ multiplex PCR was the method, and the copy in TCRdb shows in-frame clones only, minus some. Of 110,000 to 150,000 clones in the sample, 70% to 85% were seen once. The source material was PBMCs. These TCRs come from a woman aged 55-70 years in good health and CMV-seropositive.

This clone occurred once. The rearrangement uses TRBV2 and TRBJ2-7; TRBD2 matches at 11 bases. V lost 6 bases, J lost 1 base, and 2 bases stayed unmatched. The CDR3 contains 14 residues. Per germline, CDR1 SNHLY and CDR2 FYNNEI. For the CDR3, the DNA is TGTGCCAGCAGGGTAGCGGGAGGGTCCTACGAGCAGTACTTC. The encoded protein is CASRVAGGSYEQYF.

The CDR3: CASSVGLAGRSYNEQFF. The CDR3 nucleotides read TGTGCCAGCAGCGTCGGACTAGCGGGACGCTCCTACAATGAGCAGTTCTTC. The chain links TRBV5-6 to TRBJ2-1, with 12 bases fitting TRBD2. J gave up 0 bases and V 4 bases, and 5 bases lay outside the gene matches. Germline V gene lookup returns CDR1 SGHDT and CDR2 YYEEEE. The CDR3 has 17 amino acids. The variable domain in full, with the rest retrieved from reference TRBV5-6 and TRBJ2-1, is DAGVTQSPTHLIKTRGQQVTLRCSPKSGHDTVSWYQQALGQGPQFIFQYYEEEERQRGNFPDRFSGHQFPNYSSELNVNALLLGDSALYLCASSVGLAGRSYNEQFFGPGTRLTVL.

The chain combines TRBV7-8 with TRBJ1-4; D possibly corresponds to TRBD1 (6 bases). V was cut by 5 bases and J by 5 bases, with 15 bases left in between. The CDR3 is made up of 15 amino acids. Germline V gives CDR1 SGHVS, CDR2 FQNEAQ. The CDR3: CASSPETGTNEKLFF. Written as DNA, the CDR3 is TGTGCCAGCAGCCCAGAGACAGGAACGAATGAAAAACTGTTTTTT.

The rearrangement joins TRBV6-1 to TRBJ2-7; possible D gene TRBD1, 6 bases. The CDR3 spans 12 residues. The V end was cut by 5 bases, the J end by 7 bases, with 12 bases between. Germline CDR1 MNHNS, CDR2 SASEGT. CDR3 amino acids: CASSQGWGEQYF. The DNA of the CDR3 is TGTGCCAGCAGTCAGGGGTGGGGAGAGCAGTACTTC.

The rearrangement uses TRBV28 and TRBJ2-5; 7 positions agree with TRBD1. The end of the DNA fits TRBJ2-7 better, so the J call may be wrong. Germline CDR1 and CDR2: MDHEN and SYDVKM. The CDR3 runs 15 residues. The CDR3 loop is CASSPGQPFSYEQYF. The CDR3 region has the DNA TGTGCCAGCAGCCCGGGACAGCCTTTCTCCTACGAGCAGTACTTC.

This clone is a singleton in its sample. The rearrangement uses TRBV7-8 and TRBJ2-1; possible D gene TRBD1, 6 bases. This CDR3 is 16 amino acids long. V lost 3 bases, J lost 1 base, and 13 bases lay in between. Germline V gene sequence: CDR1 SGHVS, CDR2 FQNEAQ. In nucleotides, the CDR3 is TGTGCCAGCAGCTTTCCGGGACAAATTTCCTACAATGAGCAGTTCTTC. This translates into CASSFPGQISYNEQFF. The full variable domain, in which reference TRBV7-8 and TRBJ2-1 provide the parts outside the CDR3, is GAGVSQSPRYKVAKRGQDVALRCDPISGHVSLFWYQQALGQGPEFLTYFQNEAQLDKSGLPSDRFFAERPEGSVSTLKIQRTQQEDSAVYLCASSFPGQISYNEQFFGPGTRLTVL.

The chain employs TRBV11-3 and TRBJ1-4; TRBD1 is a possible D gene (5 bases). The CDR3 covers 15 residues. Germline V lookup: CDR1 SGHNT, CDR2 YENEEA. V lost 4 bases and J 7 bases, leaving 16 bases between the germline ends. As DNA, the CDR3 is TGTGCCAGCAGCTCGGCGACAGATTTGGGTGAAAAACTGTTTTTT. Protein sequence: CASSSATDLGEKLFF.

This chain connects TRBV4-3 to TRBJ2-1; 12 bases are shared with TRBD2. Per germline, CDR1 LGHNA and CDR2 YSLEER. This CDR3 spans 16 amino acids. The junction had 6 bases not matched to a gene; V was cut back by 7 bases and J by 2 bases. The CDR3 protein is CASTKTSGGTYNEQFF. As DNA, the CDR3 is TGCGCCAGCACGAAGACTAGCGGGGGAACCTACAATGAGCAGTTCTTC.

The chain combines TRBV10-2 with TRBJ2-1; 9 bases agree with TRBD2. V shed 10 bases and J 2 bases; nucleotides not matched to a gene: 3. This CDR3 is built from 13 residues. Germline V gives CDR1 WSHSY, CDR2 SAAADI. The CDR3 region is CATTSGTYNEQFF. CDR3 DNA: TGCGCCACGACTAGCGGTACCTACAATGAGCAGTTCTTC.

This clone was counted only a few times. The V call is TRBV11-2, the J call TRBJ2-7, with D hard to call. Trimming pared 5 bases from V and 1 base from J, leaving 6 bases between. Looked up from germline, CDR1 is SGHAT and CDR2 is FQNNGV. CDR3 size: 12 residues. This CDR3 is CASSPSSYEQYF. The CDR3 DNA follows: TGTGCCAGCAGCCCTTCGTCCTACGAGCAGTACTTC.

V gene TRBV19 combines with J gene TRBJ2-1, with 12 bases identical to TRBD1. CDR1 and CDR2 from the germline V gene are LNHDA and SQIVND (reference sequence). This CDR3 contains 20 residues. The V and J ends lost 5 bases and 0 bases, in that order; junction bases with no gene match: 14. The DNA for the CDR3 is TGTGCCAGTAGTGGGCAGCCGGGACAGGGGGCCCTAAGCTCCTACAATGAGCAGTTCTTC. It is translated as CASSGQPGQGALSSYNEQFF.

V and J are TRBV5-8 and TRBJ2-7, with D perhaps TRBD2 (6 bases). The germline CDR1 and CDR2 sequences are SGHTS and YDEGEE. This CDR3 has 16 residues. Between the trimmed V and J ends, which lost 0 bases and 3 bases, there was a span of 16 bases. The CDR3: CASSLDGGILSYEQYF. DNA for the CDR3: TGTGCCAGCAGCTTGGATGGCGGGATATTGAGCTACGAGCAGTACTTC.

V is TRBV5-1 and J is TRBJ2-7, with a tentative D call TRBD1 (6 bases). V lost 0 bases, J lost 4 bases, and 8 bases lay in between. The CDR3 totals 13 residues. The germline V gene encodes CDR1 SGHRS and CDR2 YFSETQ. Here the CDR3 reads CASSLGGPYEQYF. The DNA of the CDR3 is TGCGCCAGCAGCTTGGGGGGGCCATACGAGCAGTACTTC.

V gene TRBV5-6 combines with J gene TRBJ2-1, with D maybe TRBD2 (5 bases). Trimming removed 4 bases at V and 4 bases at J, with 12 bases between. Germline V lookup: CDR1 SGHDT, CDR2 YYEEEE. This CDR3 spans 14 amino acids. CDR3 protein: CASSRRTVYNEQFF. The CDR3 DNA is TGTGCCAGCAGCCGGCGGACTGTGTACAATGAGCAGTTCTTC.

The chain links TRBV5-6 to TRBJ1-4, with a tentative D call TRBD1 (5 bases). This CDR3 comprises 14 residues. Trimming left V 1 base short and J 5 bases short, with 9 bases between. Germline assignment: CDR1 SGHDT and CDR2 YYEEEE. The CDR3 protein is CASSLRAGNEKLFF. CDR3 in DNA: TGTGCCAGCAGCTTGCGGGCAGGGAATGAAAAACTGTTTTTT.

This CDR3 reads CASSRRGGVNTGELFF. CDR3 coding DNA: TGTGCCAGCAGCCGCCGGGGGGGGGTGAACACCGGGGAGCTGTTTTTT. J is TRBJ2-2 and V is TRBV28; 8 bases map to TRBD2. V trimming: 6 bases; J trimming: 1 base; junction bases outside the gene matches: 7. In germline, CDR1 is MDHEN, CDR2 SYDVKM. The length of the CDR3 is 16 residues.

The chain is built from TRBV5-4 and TRBJ2-2; D call uncertain. The CDR3 loop spans 14 amino acids. V was trimmed by 0 bases and J by 2 bases, leaving 5 bases between them. CDR1 and CDR2 from the germline V gene are SGHNT and YYREEE (reference sequence). The CDR3 loop reads CASSLGLNTGELFF. The CDR3, as DNA: TGTGCCAGCAGCTTGGGGCTTAACACCGGGGAGCTGTTTTTT.